The present entry profiles one T cell receptor (beta chain) with its context. The specificity of this receptor is unknown. Base quality data are lacking; no much larger clone is found one base away. Library construction relied on the immunoSEQ multiplex PCR assay. For the multiplex PCR, a mixture combining 60 forward primers for TCR Vbeta segments and 13 reverse primers for TCR Jbeta segments was used. The CDR3 region of rearranged TCR beta genes was amplified from genomic DNA with a multiplex PCR assay. The Illumina HiSeq System was used to sequence the amplified TCR beta libraries as 87-base-pair reads. The study's own analysis went as follows. A later analysis counted approximately 74 million unique TCR beta chains across the 550 to 700 repertoires, and around 12 million of these chains were shared by at least two donors. Raw reads were error-corrected and collapsed into unique sequences by a nearest-neighbor algorithm in which closely related sequences were merged to remove PCR and sequencing errors. To assign V, D and J gene segments, CDR3 sequences were aligned to IMGT reference sequences. For a sequence to be retained, a match of at least six nucleotides was required to both a V gene segment and a J gene segment. Rearrangements were classified as productive when the CDR3 lacked stop codons and remained in frame with V and J, and all other rearrangements were classified as non-productive. Following IMGT convention, CDR3 was defined as the stretch from the second conserved V-encoded cysteine to the conserved J-encoded phenylalanine. The earlier analysis of 450 to 750 of the donors excluded any sequence lacking an unambiguous match to a single V gene segment. In an earlier analysis of 450 to 750 of the donors, a V segment was called functional when productive rearrangements were above 56.7%, and segregating when the standard deviation between donors exceeded 5%. A statistical classification framework was built for diagnosing cytomegalovirus status from the catalog of TCR beta chain sequences. In a later analysis, V and J genes were assigned by comparing TCR nucleotide sequences against IMGT/GENE-DB human TR gene sequences. In a later analysis, CDR3 sequences and most-parsimonious VDJ recombination scenarios were assigned using the TCRdist pipeline. A later analysis defined each TCR beta chain by its CDR3 amino acid sequence plus V-gene family, and excluded reads lacking a unique V-gene family. A later analysis removed 500 to 600 highly shared, low-generation-probability nucleotide sequences to deal with suspected cross-contamination and a sequencing artifact. A later analysis calculated a clonal expansion index for each public chain from normalized within-repertoire ranks of inferred template counts. Generation probabilities in a later analysis came from a VDJ recombination model fitted to out-of-frame rearrangements, and those results were checked against IGoR. In a later analysis, hypergeometric tests were used to score TCR-TCR, TCR-HLA and TCR-CMV co-occurrence, with a repertoire-size bias correction applied to TCR pairs. A later analysis estimated false discovery rates by permuting HLA or CMV assignments 20 times. In a later analysis, co-occurring TCRs were grouped with DBSCAN, and TCRdist sequence similarity was added when clustering was performed within HLA-allele-positive subsets. Repertoires with fewer than 30,000 or more than 120,000 public chains, plus five repertoires with anomalous nucleotide sharing, were excluded from co-occurrence clustering. In its TCRdb copy, this immuneACCESS table keeps in-frame sequences only and misses some clones. Where compared with another copy, unresolved V genes explain less than half of these, and the others have no known cause. V and J calls and clone size are those listed in that table; D and trimming were worked out from the DNA. This sample holds some 220,000 clones; around 89% were observed only once. The ten top clones hold approximately 1% of the sample.

The record originates from a study of cytomegalovirus exposure and HLA in healthy donors (dated by TCRdb to the late 2010s). For the study in its entirety: According to an earlier analysis of several hundred of the donors, 150 million to 200 million T cells yielded 117 million unique TCR beta sequences and 276 Gb of sequence data. An early release that covered some 640 HLA-typed donors contained approximately 300 gigabases of sequencing data and approximately 85 million unique TCR sequences. Of the roughly 400 genotyped donors, about 80% fell in the genetic ancestry cluster associated with self-reported Caucasian donors. The study aimed to test whether cataloging public T cell receptors could reveal signatures of past pathogen exposure. Using immunosequencing, the study profiled T cell repertoires from roughly 650 subjects and related those repertoires to cytomegalovirus serostatus. In addition to the first cohort of 650 to 800 subjects, a separate validation cohort of some 120 different subjects was used. High-throughput TCR immunosequencing, statistical association of individual TCRs with disease status, and machine learning were combined to predict cytomegalovirus infection status. A later analysis re-analyzed previously published TCR beta repertoires from 660 or so donors and added high-resolution HLA genotyping to study TCR occurrence patterns. In the later analysis, no new phenotypic data were used to find candidate immune exposures; instead, reliance was placed on TCR beta sequences and their occurrence across donors. To decide whether each TCR beta V gene segment behaved as functional or pseudogenic, an earlier analysis of approximately 590 of the donors relied on high-throughput TCR beta sequencing. Donor age, sex, ethnicity and CMV serostatus were compiled together with the repertoire data. In a later genetic analysis, genome-wide SNP genotypes for about 65% of the roughly 670 donors were used, and that subset was treated as a discovery cohort. All discovery cohort repertoires had been generated on a single sequencing platform. HLA typing included class I and class II loci at four-digit resolution. The number of typed donors differed by locus: about 620-630 for A, B, C, DRB1 and DQB1; 522 for DQA1; approximately 600 for DPA1; and about 450 for DPB1. Because of strong linkage in the cohort, 5 or 6 DR-DQ haplotypes were treated as single units for association and clustering. Among about 370 genotyped donors of the cohort, an average of roughly 230,000 unique TCR beta nucleotide sequences was sequenced per donor, of which roughly 17% were non-productive.

General conclusions and limits of the study: In a later analysis, several top co-occurrence clusters were reported to appear linked to parvovirus B19, influenza, CMV and Epstein-Barr virus. In vitro tests confirmed that a few of the cytomegalovirus-associated TCR beta chains recognize cytomegalovirus antigens. A later analysis found that most CMV-associated TCR beta chains appeared HLA-restricted, with HLA associations seemingly driven largely by CMV exposure. A total of 150 or so TCR beta chains were listed by the study as associated with cytomegalovirus. The classifier was reported to diagnose cytomegalovirus status with high specificity and sensitivity in both the original and validation cohorts. A later genetic analysis reported fewer N-insertions in productive TCRs among donors in an Asian-associated ancestry cluster than the approximately 700-donor mean. For the cohort, immune exposure information was limited to CMV serostatus. Linkage disequilibrium might explain the correlated functional status among segregating V segments, but an unknown experimental factor could not be excluded. Across donors, most TCR sequences were observed very rarely, whereas some public TCRs were present in many individuals. V-gene and J-gene trimming of TCR beta chains was associated with a missense DCLRE1C variant in a later genetic analysis, and the association was replicated in an independent cohort. Roughly uniform sequencing depth across donors was assumed in presence/absence analyses, although this assumption may not hold. Because some donors lacked HLA typing at each locus, the association tests relied only on the typed subset. Only TCR beta chains were sequenced in this cohort, and the absence of alpha or paired-chain data limited detectable features. When HLA alleles, especially DR and DQ, strongly co-occurred, attributing TCR associations to individual alleles was difficult. A further reported finding was that TCR beta sequences accurately predicted the HLA-A and HLA-B alleles for most subjects in the first cohort. A later analysis associated 15,000 or so TCR beta sequences with specific HLA alleles at a false discovery rate of 0.05. In a later analysis, HLA-associated TCR beta chains showed more clonal expansion and lower generation probabilities than non-associated chains that were equally common. The authors suggested that the approach could potentially be generalized to other disease states and immunological phenotypes. In a later analysis, the rate of TCR association differed among HLA loci, with DRB1 alleles having the most associated TCRs and HLA-C alleles having the fewest. Broadly in line with IMGT annotations, most TCR beta V segments showed up in productive rearrangements about 90% or about 30% of the time in an earlier analysis of a few hundred of the donors. The sequencing pipeline was judged likely to have produced a cluster of highly shared sequence variants as a technical artifact. The earlier analysis of around 600 of the donors excluded roughly 17 rarely observed V segments, including chromosome 9 orphons, because counts were too low.

The cohort was made up of about 610 healthy bone marrow donors. At the time of sampling, all cohort members were nominally healthy, though unrecorded immune exposures were likely present. The donor tested CMV seronegative, placing the donor among the 300 to 400 seronegative members of the cohort. A peripheral blood sample was collected from each donor, and TCR beta sequencing was performed on peripheral blood mononuclear cells. Genomic DNA was extracted from the blood cell samples with the Qiagen DNeasy Blood Extraction Kit. This receptor was obtained from a woman between 18 and 29 years old in good health and CMV-seronegative. Sequenced sample: PBMCs.

The CDR3 protein sequence reads: CASSEIPSGTDTQYF. The nucleotides are TGTGCCAGCAGTGAAATCCCTAGCGGCACAGATACGCAGTATTTT. This chain joins TRBV6-1 to TRBJ2-3; a weak D assignment points to TRBD2 (6 bases agree). Taken from cysteine to phenylalanine, the CDR3 has 15 residues. The read is trimmed to its CDR3 DNA, 45 bases read in frame from base 1. The germline V gene supplies CDR1 MNHNS and CDR2 SASEGT. Relative to germline, V is 2 bases shorter and J is 1 base shorter, with 10 bases between their ends.